Following are 13 T cell receptor beta chains from one sample sequenced in a study of blood T cell repertoires in COVID-19. Generated by immunoSEQ multiplex PCR, the TCRdb table keeps only in-frame clones and is missing some. This sample has 90,000 to 150,000 clones, with 75% to 90% found just once. Material: peripheral blood. The receptors stem from a human donor in a cohort sampled during active COVID-19.

The rearrangement links TRBV7-9 to TRBJ2-7; 14 nucleotides align to TRBD2. Germline V CDR1 and CDR2: SEHNR, FQNEAQ (reference sequence). The CDR3 sequence is 15 residues long. The V segment lost 5 bases and the J segment 6 bases; nucleotides outside the gene matches: 6. This CDR3 is CASSRTSGRSGEQYF. CDR3 bases: TGTGCCAGCAGCCGGACTAGCGGGAGGTCGGGCGAGCAGTACTTC. Drawing the rest from reference TRBV7-9 and TRBJ2-7, the complete variable domain is DTGVSQNPRHKITKRGQNVTFRCDPISEHNRLYWYRQTLGQGPEFLTYFQNEAQLEKSRLLSDRFSAERPKGSFSTLEIQRTEQGDSAMYLCASSRTSGRSGEQYFGPGTRLTVT.

This clone has just a few counts. The chain employs TRBV21-1 and TRBJ2-2; the table's D call, TRBD1, has no DNA check behind it. TRBV21-1 is described as a pseudogene. CDR3 size: 18 residues. The CDR3 bases are TGTGCCAGCAGCAAAGTGCCCCGGGACAAACTTAACACCGGGGAGCTGTTTTTT. Protein product: CASSKVPRDKLNTGELFF.

The J gene is TRBJ1-3, the V gene TRBV7-2; 7 nucleotides agree with TRBD1. The CDR3 runs 14 residues. The germline V gene has CDR1 SGHTA and CDR2 FQGNSA. Losses at the gene ends were 5 bases for V and 7 bases for J; bases not matched to a gene: 8. The DNA for the CDR3 is TGTGCCAGCAGCATCGACAGGGAGGAGAACACCATATATTTT. Translation gives CASSIDREENTIYF.

V usage is TRBV2 and J usage is TRBJ1-5, with unresolved D. Looked up from germline, CDR1 is SNHLY and CDR2 is FYNNEI. The CDR3 is made up of 15 amino acids. Trimming left V 5 bases short and J 0 bases short, with 11 bases between. For the CDR3, the DNA is TGTGCCAGCAGTCCGGGAATTTATAGCAATCAGCCCCAGCATTTT. As protein: CASSPGIYSNQPQHF.

This chain uses TRBV24-1 with TRBJ2-1, with D hard to call. Germline CDR1 is KGHDR and CDR2 is SFDVKD. This CDR3 comprises 15 residues. The germline V and J ends were trimmed by 6 bases and 3 bases, with 14 bases remaining between them. CDR3 protein: CATSHPGSGYNEQFF. The CDR3 coding sequence is TGTGCCACCAGTCATCCTGGGTCGGGCTACAATGAGCAGTTCTTC.

The chain links TRBV11-3 to TRBJ2-7; a weak D match, TRBD2 (5 bases). Germline V gene data show CDR1 as SGHNT and CDR2 as YENEEA. Trimming removed 6 bases from V and 2 bases from J, with 17 bases in between. This CDR3 is 15 amino acids long. CDR3 sequence: CASRSGREGTYEQYF. DNA of the CDR3: TGTGCCAGCAGGTCCGGCAGAGAGGGTACCTACGAGCAGTACTTC.

The genes are TRBV21-1 and TRBJ1-1; the table assigns TRBD1, which was not confirmed against the DNA. TRBV21-1 is a known pseudogene. The CDR3 totals 15 residues. The CDR3 nucleotides read TGTGCCAGCAGCAGGATCACCAGGCCGAACACTGAAGCTTTCTTT. Translation gives CASSRITRPNTEAFF.

The rearrangement uses TRBV27 and TRBJ1-1; D is uncertain. The V end lost 0 bases, the J end lost 0 bases, and 8 bases lay between the germline ends. The CDR3 runs 15 residues. The germline V gene has CDR1 MNHEY and CDR2 SMNVEV (reference sequence). This CDR3 is CASSLSAILNTEAFF. The CDR3 DNA reads TGTGCCAGCAGTTTATCGGCCATCCTGAACACTGAAGCTTTCTTT.

The chain is built from TRBV19 and TRBJ1-1; D perhaps matches TRBD1 (5 bases). From germline, CDR1 is LNHDA and CDR2 SQIVND (reference sequence). This CDR3 is built from 14 residues. Trimming left V 3 bases short and J 5 bases short, with 13 bases between. CDR3 residues: CASSIDRGRTEAFF. CDR3 in DNA: TGTGCCAGTAGTATCGACAGAGGAAGGACTGAAGCTTTCTTT.

The V call is TRBV4-1, the J call TRBJ2-7; possible D gene TRBD1, 5 bases. This CDR3 contains 14 residues. In germline, CDR1 is MGHRA, CDR2 YSYEKL. V was pared by 2 bases and J by 5 bases, with 13 bases between. CDR3 coding DNA: TGCGCCAGCAGCCAACAGGGTTTTATCAACGAGCAGTACTTC. Its protein is CASSQQGFINEQYF.

The CDR3, as DNA: TGTGCCAGCAGCCCAAGCAATCAGCCCCAGCATTTT. Its translation is CASSPSNQPQHF. The chain is built from TRBV11-2 and TRBJ1-5; D is unclear. The V end lost 5 bases, the J end lost 1 base, and 3 bases lay between the germline ends. In germline, CDR1 is SGHAT, CDR2 FQNNGV. This CDR3 has 12 amino acids.

The CDR3 region is CASSPLREGFIAKNIQYF. The CDR3 DNA reads as TGTGCCAGCAGCCCTCTCCGGGAGGGTTTTATAGCCAAAAACATTCAGTACTTC. The chain joins TRBV6-2 or TRBV6-3 to TRBJ2-4; 8 bases line up with TRBD2. The V segment lost 6 bases and the J segment 0 bases; nucleotides outside the gene matches: 13. Germline V lookup: CDR1 MNHEY, CDR2 SVGEGT. This CDR3 is 18 amino acids long.

This rearrangement joins TRBV10-1 to TRBJ1-6; D is perhaps TRBD1 (6 bases). The CDR3 consists of 14 residues. CDR1 is WNHNN and CDR2 is SYGVQD in the germline V gene (reference sequence). The ends were cut back, 6 bases at V and 6 bases at J, with 12 bases in the middle. The CDR3 sequence: CASSGQIGNSPLHF. As DNA, the CDR3 is TGCGCCAGCAGCGGACAGATCGGTAATTCACCCCTCCACTTT.